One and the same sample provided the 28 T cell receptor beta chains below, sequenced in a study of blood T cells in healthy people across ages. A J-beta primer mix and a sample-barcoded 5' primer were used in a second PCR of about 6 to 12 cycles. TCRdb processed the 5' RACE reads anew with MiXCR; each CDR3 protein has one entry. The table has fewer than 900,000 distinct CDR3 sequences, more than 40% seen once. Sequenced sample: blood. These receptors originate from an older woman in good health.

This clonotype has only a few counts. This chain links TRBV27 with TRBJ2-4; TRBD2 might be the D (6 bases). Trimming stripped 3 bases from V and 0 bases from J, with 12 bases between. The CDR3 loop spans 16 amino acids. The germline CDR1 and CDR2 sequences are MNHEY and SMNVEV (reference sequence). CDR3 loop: CASSFGGLLAKNIQYF. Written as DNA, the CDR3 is TGTGCCAGCAGTTTCGGGGGTCTACTAGCCAAAAACATTCAGTACTTC.

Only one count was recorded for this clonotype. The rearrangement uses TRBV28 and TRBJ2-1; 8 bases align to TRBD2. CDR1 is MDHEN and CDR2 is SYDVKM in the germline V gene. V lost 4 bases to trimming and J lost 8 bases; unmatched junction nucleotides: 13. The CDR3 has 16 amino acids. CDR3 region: CASSSPGAGGTDEQFF. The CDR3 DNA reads TGTGCCAGCAGTTCTCCTGGGGCGGGAGGAACCGATGAGCAGTTCTTC.

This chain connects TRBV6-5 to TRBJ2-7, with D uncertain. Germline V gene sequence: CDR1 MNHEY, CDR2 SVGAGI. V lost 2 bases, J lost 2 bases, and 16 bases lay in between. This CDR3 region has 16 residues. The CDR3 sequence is CASSYRASHQPYEQYF. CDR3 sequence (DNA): TGTGCCAGCAGTTACCGGGCCTCCCACCAGCCCTACGAGCAGTACTTC.

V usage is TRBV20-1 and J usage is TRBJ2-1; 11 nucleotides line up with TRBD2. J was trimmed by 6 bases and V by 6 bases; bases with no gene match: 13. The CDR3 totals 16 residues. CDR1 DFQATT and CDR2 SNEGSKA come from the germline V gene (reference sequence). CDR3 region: CSARASGRKWGNEQFF. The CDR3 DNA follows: TGCAGTGCAAGGGCTAGCGGGAGGAAATGGGGCAATGAGCAGTTCTTC.

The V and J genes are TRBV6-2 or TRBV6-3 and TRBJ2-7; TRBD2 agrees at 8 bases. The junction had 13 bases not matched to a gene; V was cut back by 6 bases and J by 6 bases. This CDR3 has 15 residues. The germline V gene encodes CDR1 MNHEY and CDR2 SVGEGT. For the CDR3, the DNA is TGTGCCAGCAGCCGCCCGGGACTAGGGTTGGCCGAGCAGTACTTC. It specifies CASSRPGLGLAEQYF.

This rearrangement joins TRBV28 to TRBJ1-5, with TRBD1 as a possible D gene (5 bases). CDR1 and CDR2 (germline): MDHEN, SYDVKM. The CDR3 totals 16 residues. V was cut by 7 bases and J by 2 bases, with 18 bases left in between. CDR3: CASTIGGGRGNQPQHF. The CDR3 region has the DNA TGTGCCAGCACCATCGGGGGGGGACGCGGCAATCAGCCCCAGCATTTT.

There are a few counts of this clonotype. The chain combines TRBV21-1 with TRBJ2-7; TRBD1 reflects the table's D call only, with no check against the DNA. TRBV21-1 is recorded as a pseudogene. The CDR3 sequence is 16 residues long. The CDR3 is CASTAKVGHKSYEQYF. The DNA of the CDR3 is TGTGCCAGCACCGCAAAGGTGGGACACAAATCCTACGAGCAGTACTTC.

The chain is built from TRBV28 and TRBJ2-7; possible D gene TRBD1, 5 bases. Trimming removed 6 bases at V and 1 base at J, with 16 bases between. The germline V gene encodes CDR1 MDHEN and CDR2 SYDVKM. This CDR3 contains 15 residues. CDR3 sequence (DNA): TGTGCCAGCAGCTCACCCCTCAGGGTTTCCTACGAGCAGTACTTC. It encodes CASSSPLRVSYEQYF.

This CDR3 reads CASSLRRQGRMNEQFF. CDR3 DNA sequence: TGTGCCAGCAGCTTGAGAAGACAGGGCCGGATGAATGAGCAGTTCTTC. The chain uses TRBV3-1 and TRBJ2-1, with 7 bases fitting TRBD1. CDR3 size: 16 residues. V was clipped by 5 bases and J by 7 bases; unmatched bases: 14. Germline V gene data show CDR1 as LGHDT and CDR2 as YNNKEL (reference sequence).

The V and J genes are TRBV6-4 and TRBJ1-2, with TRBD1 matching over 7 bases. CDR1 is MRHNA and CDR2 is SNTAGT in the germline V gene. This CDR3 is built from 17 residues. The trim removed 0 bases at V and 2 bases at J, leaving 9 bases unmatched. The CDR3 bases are TGTGCCAGCAGTGACTCGACGACCCGGGACAGAAACTATGGCTACACCTTC. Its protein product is CASSDSTTRDRNYGYTF.

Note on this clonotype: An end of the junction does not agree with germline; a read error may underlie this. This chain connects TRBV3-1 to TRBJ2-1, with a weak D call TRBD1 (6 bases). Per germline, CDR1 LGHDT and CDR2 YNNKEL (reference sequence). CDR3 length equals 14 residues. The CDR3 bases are TGTACCAGCAGCCACAGGGATACCTACAATGAGCAGTTCTTC. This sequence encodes CTSSHRDTYNEQFF.

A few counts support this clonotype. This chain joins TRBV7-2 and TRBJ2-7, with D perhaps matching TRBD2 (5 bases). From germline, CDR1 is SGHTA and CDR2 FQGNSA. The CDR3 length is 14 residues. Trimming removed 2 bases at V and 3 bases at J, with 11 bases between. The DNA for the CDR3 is TGTGCCAGCAGCTTATCCCGGGATCACTACGAGCAGTACTTC. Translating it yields CASSLSRDHYEQYF.

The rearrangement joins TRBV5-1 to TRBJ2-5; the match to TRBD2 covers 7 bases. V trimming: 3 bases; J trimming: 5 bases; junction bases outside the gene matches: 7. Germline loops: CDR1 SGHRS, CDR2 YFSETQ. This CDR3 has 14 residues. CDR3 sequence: CASSWAGDAETQYF. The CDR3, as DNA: TGCGCCAGCAGCTGGGCGGGGGATGCGGAGACCCAGTACTTC. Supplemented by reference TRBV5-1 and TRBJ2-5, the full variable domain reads KAGVTQTPRYLIKTRGQQVTLSCSPISGHRSVSWYQQTPGQGLQFLFEYFSETQRNKGNFPGRFSGRQFSNSRSEMNVSTLELGDSALYLCASSWAGDAETQYFGPGTRLLVL.

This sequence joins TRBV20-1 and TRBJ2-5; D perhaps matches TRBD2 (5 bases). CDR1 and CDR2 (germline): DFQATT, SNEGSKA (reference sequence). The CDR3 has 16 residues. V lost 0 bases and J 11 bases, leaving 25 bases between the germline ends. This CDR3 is CSARDRKGSWLNEQYF. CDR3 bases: TGCAGTGCTAGAGATCGGAAAGGGAGTTGGTTGAATGAGCAGTACTTC.

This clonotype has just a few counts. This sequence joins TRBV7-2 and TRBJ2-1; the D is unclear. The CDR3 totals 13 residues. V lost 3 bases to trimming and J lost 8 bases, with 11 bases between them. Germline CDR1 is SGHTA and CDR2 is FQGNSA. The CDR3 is CASSFLRADEQFF. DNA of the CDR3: TGTGCCAGCAGCTTTCTACGGGCCGATGAGCAGTTCTTC.

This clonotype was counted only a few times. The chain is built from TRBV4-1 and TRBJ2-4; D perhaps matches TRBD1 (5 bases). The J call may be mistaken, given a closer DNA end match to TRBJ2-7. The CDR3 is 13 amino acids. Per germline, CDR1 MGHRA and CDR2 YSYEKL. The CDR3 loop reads CASSQNRKAEQYF. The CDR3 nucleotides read TGCGCCAGCAGCCAGAACAGGAAAGCCGAGCAGTACTTC.

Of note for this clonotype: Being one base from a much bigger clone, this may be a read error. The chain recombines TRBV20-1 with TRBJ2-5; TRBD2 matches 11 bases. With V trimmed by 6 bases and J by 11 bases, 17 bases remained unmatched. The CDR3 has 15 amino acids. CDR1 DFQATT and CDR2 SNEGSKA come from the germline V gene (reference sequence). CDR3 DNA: TGCAGTGCCGAAACTAGCGGGAGATTCGACAATGAGCAGTACTTC. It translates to CSAETSGRFDNEQYF.

The CDR3 DNA follows: TGTGCCAGCAGACTCGAGGGGGGGAACACCGGGGAGCTGTTTTTT. Translated: CASRLEGGNTGELFF. The chain has TRBV3-1 and TRBJ2-2; D possibly matches TRBD1 or TRBD2 (6 bases each). Per germline, CDR1 LGHDT and CDR2 YNNKEL (reference sequence). Trimming took 6 bases from V and 1 from J, leaving 12 bases between them. The CDR3 runs 15 residues.

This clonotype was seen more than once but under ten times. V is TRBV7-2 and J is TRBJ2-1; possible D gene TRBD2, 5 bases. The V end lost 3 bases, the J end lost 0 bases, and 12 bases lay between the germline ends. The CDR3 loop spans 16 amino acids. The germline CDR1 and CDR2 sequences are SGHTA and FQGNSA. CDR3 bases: TGTGCCAGCAGCTTTTCGGGGTTAAGCTCCTACAATGAGCAGTTCTTC. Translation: CASSFSGLSSYNEQFF.

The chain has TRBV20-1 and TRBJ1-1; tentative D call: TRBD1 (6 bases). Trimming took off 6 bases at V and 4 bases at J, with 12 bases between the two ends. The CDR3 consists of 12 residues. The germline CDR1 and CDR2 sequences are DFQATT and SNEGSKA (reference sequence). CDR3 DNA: TGCAGTGCAAACAGGGTCCCCACTGAAGCTTTCTTT. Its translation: CSANRVPTEAFF.

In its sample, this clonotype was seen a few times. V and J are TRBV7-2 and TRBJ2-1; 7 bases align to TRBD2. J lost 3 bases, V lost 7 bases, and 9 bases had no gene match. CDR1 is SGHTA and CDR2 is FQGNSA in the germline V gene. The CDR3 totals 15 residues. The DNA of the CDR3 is TGTGCCAGCACCGAGTCGGCTAGCGGCTACAATGAGCAGTTCTTC. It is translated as CASTESASGYNEQFF.

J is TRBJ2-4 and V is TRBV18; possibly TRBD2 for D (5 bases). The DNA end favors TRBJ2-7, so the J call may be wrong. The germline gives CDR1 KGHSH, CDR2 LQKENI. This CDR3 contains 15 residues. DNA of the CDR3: TGTGCCAGCTCACTGCACCCGGGAAGCTCCTACGAGCAGTACTTC. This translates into CASSLHPGSSYEQYF.

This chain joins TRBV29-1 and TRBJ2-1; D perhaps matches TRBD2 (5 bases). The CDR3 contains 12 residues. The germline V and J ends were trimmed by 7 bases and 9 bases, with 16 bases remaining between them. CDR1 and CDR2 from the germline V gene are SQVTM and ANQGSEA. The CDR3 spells CSAYREVGEQFF. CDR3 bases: TGCAGCGCCTACCGGGAAGTCGGTGAGCAGTTCTTC.

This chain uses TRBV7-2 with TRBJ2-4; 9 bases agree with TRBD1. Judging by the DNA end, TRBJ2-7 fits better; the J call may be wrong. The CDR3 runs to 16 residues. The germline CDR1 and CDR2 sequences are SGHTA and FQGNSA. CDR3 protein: CASSLDRDRVNYEQYF. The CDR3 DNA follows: TGTGCCAGCAGCCTCGACCGGGACAGGGTGAACTACGAGCAGTACTTC.

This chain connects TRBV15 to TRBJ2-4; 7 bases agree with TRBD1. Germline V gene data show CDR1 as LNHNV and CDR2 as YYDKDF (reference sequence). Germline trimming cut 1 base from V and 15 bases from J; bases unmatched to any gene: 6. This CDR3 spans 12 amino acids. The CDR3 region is CATSRGGTALYF. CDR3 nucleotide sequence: TGTGCCACCAGCAGAGGAGGGACAGCTTTGTACTTC.

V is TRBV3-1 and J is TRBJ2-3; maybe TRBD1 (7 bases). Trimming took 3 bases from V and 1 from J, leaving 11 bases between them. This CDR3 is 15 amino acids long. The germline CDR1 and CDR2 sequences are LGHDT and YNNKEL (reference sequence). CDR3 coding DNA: TGTGCCAGCAGCCAGCGGGACAGCCGCACAGATACGCAGTATTTT. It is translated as CASSQRDSRTDTQYF.

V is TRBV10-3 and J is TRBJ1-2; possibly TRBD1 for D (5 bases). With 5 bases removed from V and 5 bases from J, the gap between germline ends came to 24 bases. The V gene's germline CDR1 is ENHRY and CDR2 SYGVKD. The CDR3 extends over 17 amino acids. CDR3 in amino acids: CAISPRQGPTYVYGYTF. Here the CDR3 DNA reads TGTGCCATCAGTCCGCGGCAGGGCCCGACTTATGTATATGGCTACACCTTC.

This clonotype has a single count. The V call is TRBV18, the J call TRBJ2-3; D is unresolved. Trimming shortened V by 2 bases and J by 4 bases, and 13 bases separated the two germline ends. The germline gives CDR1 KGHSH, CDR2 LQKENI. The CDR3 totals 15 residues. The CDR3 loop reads CASSPKWSQPDTQYF. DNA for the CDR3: TGTGCCAGCTCACCAAAATGGAGTCAGCCAGATACGCAGTATTTT. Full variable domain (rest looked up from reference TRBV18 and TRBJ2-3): NAGVMQNPRHLVRRRGQEARLRCSPMKGHSHVYWYRQLPEEGLKFMVYLQKENIIDESGMPKERFSAEFPKEGPSILRIQQVVRGDSAAYFCASSPKWSQPDTQYFGPGTRLTVL.